This T cell receptor beta chain was captured in a study of T cell changes during pregnancy in multiple sclerosis. This CDR3 has 15 residues. Germline loops: CDR1 PRHDT, CDR2 FYEKMQ (reference sequence). The V end lost 4 bases, the J end lost 0 bases, and 12 bases lay between the germline ends. Data came from immunoSEQ multiplex PCR; TCRdb stores just in-frame clones and leaves some out. The table lists around 19,000 clones, 88% of them singletons. Sequencing was performed on CD8+ T cells from peripheral blood mononuclear cells, taken after pregnancy. The clonotype originates from a female donor in good health, enrolled as a control in a pregnancy study. The V and J genes are TRBV13 and TRBJ1-1; D remains unclear. The CDR3 is CASSSPDGVNTEAFF. DNA for the CDR3: TGTGCCAGCAGCTCCCCGGACGGGGTGAACACTGAAGCTTTCTTT.